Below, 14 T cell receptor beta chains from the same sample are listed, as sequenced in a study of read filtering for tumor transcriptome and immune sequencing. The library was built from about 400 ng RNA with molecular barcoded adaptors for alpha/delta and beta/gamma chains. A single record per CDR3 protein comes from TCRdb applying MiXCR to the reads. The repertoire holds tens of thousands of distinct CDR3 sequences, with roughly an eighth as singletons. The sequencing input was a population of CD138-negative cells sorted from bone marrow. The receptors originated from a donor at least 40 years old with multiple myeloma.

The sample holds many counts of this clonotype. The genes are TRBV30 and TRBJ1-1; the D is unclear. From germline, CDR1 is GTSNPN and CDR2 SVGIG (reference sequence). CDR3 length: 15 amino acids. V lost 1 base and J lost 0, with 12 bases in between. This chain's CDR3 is CAWSGLRNMNTEAFF. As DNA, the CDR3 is TGTGCCTGGAGTGGCCTCAGGAACATGAACACTGAAGCTTTCTTT.

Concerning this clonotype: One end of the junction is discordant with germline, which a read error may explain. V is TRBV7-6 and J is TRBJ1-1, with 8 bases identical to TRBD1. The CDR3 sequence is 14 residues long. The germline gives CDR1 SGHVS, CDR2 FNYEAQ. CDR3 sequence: CTSSPGQGPTEAFF. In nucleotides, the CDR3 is TGTACCAGCAGCCCAGGACAGGGCCCCACCGAAGCTTTCTTT.

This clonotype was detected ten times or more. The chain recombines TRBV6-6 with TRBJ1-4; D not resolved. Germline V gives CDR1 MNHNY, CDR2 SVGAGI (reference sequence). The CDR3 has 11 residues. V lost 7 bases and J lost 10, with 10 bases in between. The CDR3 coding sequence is TGTGCCAGCACTGAAGGAGGAAAACTGTTTTTT. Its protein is CASTEGGKLFF.

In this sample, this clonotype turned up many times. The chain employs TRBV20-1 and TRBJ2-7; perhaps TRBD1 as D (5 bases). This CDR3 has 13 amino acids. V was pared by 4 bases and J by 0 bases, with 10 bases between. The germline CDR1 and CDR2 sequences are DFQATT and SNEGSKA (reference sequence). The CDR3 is CSAKGLSSYEQYF. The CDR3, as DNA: TGCAGTGCTAAGGGGCTTTCCTCCTACGAGCAGTACTTC.

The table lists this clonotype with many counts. CDR3 loop: CASSGIGQGMDTQYF. The CDR3 DNA reads TGCGCCAGCAGCGGGATAGGACAGGGAATGGATACGCAGTATTTT. This chain links TRBV5-1 with TRBJ2-3, with 8 bases that match TRBD1. V was pared by 4 bases and J by 6 bases, with 10 bases of the junction left unmatched. This CDR3 region has 15 residues. Germline assignment: CDR1 SGHRS and CDR2 YFSETQ.

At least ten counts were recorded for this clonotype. CDR3 amino acids: CASSQAKGRLPDTQYF. CDR3 nucleotide sequence: TGTGCCAGCAGCCAAGCAAAGGGTAGACTCCCAGATACGCAGTATTTT. The rearrangement joins TRBV4-2 to TRBJ2-3; D is unclear. V was pared by 1 base and J by 4 bases, with 15 bases between. Germline V gene lookup returns CDR1 LGHNA and CDR2 YNFKEQ. The CDR3 extends over 16 amino acids.

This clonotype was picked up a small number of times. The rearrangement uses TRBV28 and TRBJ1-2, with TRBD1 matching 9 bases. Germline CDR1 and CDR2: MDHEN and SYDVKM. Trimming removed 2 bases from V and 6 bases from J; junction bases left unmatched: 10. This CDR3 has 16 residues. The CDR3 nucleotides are TGTGCCAGCAGTTTACCCAGAGGACAGGGGAGTCATGGCTACACCTTC. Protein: CASSLPRGQGSHGYTF.

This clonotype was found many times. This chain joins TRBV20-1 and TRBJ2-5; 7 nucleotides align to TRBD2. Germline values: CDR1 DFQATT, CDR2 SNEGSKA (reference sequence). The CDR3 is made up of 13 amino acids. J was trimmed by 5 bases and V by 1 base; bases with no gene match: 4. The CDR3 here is CSARGGGWETQYF. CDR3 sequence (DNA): TGCAGTGCTAGAGGGGGGGGTTGGGAGACCCAGTACTTC.

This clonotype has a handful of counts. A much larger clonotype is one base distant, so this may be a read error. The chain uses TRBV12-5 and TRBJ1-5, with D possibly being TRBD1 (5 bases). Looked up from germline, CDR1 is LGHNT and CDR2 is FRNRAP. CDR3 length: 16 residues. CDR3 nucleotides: TGTGCTTGTGGTTTGGACCAGGGCACTCGCAATCAGCCCCAGCATTTT. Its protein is CACGLDQGTRNQPQHF. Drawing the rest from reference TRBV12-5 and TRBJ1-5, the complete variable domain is DARVTQTPRHKVTEMGQEVTMRCQPILGHNTVFWYRQTMMQGLELLAYFRNRAPLDDSGMPKDRFSAEMPDATLATLKIQPSEPRDSAVYFCACGLDQGTRNQPQHFGDGTRLSIL.

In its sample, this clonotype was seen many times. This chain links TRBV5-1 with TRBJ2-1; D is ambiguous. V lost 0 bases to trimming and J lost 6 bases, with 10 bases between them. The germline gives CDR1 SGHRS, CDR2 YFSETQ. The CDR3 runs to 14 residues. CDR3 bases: TGCGCCAGCAGCTTGGCAGGCGGACGCAATGAGCAGTTCTTC. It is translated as CASSLAGGRNEQFF.

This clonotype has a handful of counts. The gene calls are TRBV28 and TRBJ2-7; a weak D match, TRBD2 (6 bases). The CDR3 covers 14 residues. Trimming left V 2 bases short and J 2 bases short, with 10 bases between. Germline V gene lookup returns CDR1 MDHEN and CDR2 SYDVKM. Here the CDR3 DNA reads TGTGCCAGCAGTTTAGGAGGGAGCGCCTACGAGCAGTACTTC. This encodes CASSLGGSAYEQYF.

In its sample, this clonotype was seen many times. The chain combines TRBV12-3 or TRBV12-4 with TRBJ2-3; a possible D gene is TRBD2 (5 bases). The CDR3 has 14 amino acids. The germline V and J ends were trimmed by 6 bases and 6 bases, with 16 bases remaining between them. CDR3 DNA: TGTGCCAGCAGCCCCGTCACTAGTATGGATACGCAGTATTTT. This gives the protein CASSPVTSMDTQYF.

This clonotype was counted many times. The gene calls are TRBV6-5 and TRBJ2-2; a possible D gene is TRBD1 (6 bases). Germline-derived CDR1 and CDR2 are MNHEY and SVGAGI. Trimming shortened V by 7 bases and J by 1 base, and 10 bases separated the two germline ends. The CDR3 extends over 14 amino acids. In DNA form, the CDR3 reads TGTGCCAGCAAGGGGGTGGGGAACACCGGGGAGCTGTTTTTT. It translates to CASKGVGNTGELFF.

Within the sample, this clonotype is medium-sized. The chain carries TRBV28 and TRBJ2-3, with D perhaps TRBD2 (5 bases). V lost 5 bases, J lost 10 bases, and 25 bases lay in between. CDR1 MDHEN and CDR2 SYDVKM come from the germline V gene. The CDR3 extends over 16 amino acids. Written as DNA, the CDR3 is TGTGCCAGCAGTGCTACCGGGGAAGTTAGATCCTGGGCGCAGTATTTT. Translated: CASSATGEVRSWAQYF.